This TCR beta chain derives from a study of shared clonotypes between healthy human individuals. The wider study: A donor's plate count was three for CD4 naive and three for CD4 memory; CD8 naive had two and CD8 memory one. Overall study results and limits: Only blood was sampled, and tissue TCR repertoires likely differ from blood ones.

The length of the CDR3 is 15 residues. Germline lookup yields CDR1 MGHRA and CDR2 YSYEKL. Trimming took 1 base from V and 4 from J; bases not matched to a gene: 6. Each sorted subset replicate got 200 ng genomic DNA, tens of thousands of genomes. Produced via immunoSEQ multiplex PCR; TCRdb's table is partial and in-frame only. This table has around 690,000 clones, about 92% appearing once. As regards this clone: Antigen: not known.

Sequenced: memory CD8+ T cells from PBMCs. Subset: CD45RO+ cells pooled with CCR7-negative TemRA cells. The clonotype comes from a man between 18 and 35 years old in good health. Some clones in this sample may be carry-over from other donors' samples. The rearrangement joins TRBV4-1 to TRBJ2-7; 8 bases are shared with TRBD2. CDR3 sequence (DNA): TGCGCCAGCAGCCAAGGAGCGGGAGTGGGGTACGAGCAGTACTTC. It specifies CASSQGAGVGYEQYF.